Sequencing of this T cell receptor (beta chain) was carried out in a study of T cell repertoires in cytomegalovirus infection. Overall study context: Alongside well-studied HLA-B-restricted CMV epitopes, recently identified HLA-C-restricted CMV epitopes were also used. Indications came from public TCR beta signatures; they pointed to CMV infection and to a matching HLA type.

Each CDR3 protein gets one entry after TCRdb re-called the reads with MiXCR. The sample carries some 270,000 distinct CDR3 sequences, approximately 22% recorded once. Regarding the study as a whole: The study found HLA-C-restricted CMV-specific TCR beta clonotypes dominating the ex vivo response. CMV carriers having the relevant HLA were flagged by cumulative public TCR beta family frequency.

The CDR3 loop spans 15 amino acids. V trimming: 1 base; J trimming: 5 bases; junction bases outside the gene matches: 5. Germline V gives CDR1 LGHNA, CDR2 YSLEER. To note about this clonotype: What it recognizes is unknown.

The sample here was cultured PBMCs, taken from culture after CMV antigen stimulation. This chain joins TRBV4-3 and TRBJ1-1; 9 bases are shared with TRBD1. The sequence derives from a human donor in good health (CMV status not recorded). Some clones in this sample may be carry-over from other donors' samples. The CDR3 reads CASSQVTGGATEAFF. The DNA for the CDR3 is TGCGCCAGCAGCCAAGTAACAGGGGGCGCGACTGAAGCTTTCTTT.